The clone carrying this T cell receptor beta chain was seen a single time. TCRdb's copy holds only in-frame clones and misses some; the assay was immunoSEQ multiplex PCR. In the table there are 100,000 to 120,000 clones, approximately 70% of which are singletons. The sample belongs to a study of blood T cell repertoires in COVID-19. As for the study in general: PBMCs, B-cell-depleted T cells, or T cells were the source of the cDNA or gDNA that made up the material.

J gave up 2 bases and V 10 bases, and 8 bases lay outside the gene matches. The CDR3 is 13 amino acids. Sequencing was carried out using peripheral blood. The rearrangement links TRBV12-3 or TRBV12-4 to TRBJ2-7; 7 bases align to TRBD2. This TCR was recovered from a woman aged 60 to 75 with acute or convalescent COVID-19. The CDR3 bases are TGTGCCACTCGCGGTGCGGGGGCCTACGAGCAGTACTTC. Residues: CATRGAGAYEQYF.